What follows are 16 T cell receptor beta chains derived from one specimen sequenced in a study of OX40 agonist ivuxolimab in advanced cancers. Sequencing used immunoSEQ multiplex PCR; TCRdb keeps in-frame clones, though not all of them. Altogether tens of thousands of clones are present, approximately 88% being singletons, with the ten largest covering approximately 0.8%. Sequencing used CD4+ or CD8+ T cells sorted from blood, obtained in a trial of the OX40 agonist ivuxolimab. These TCRs come from an adult with an advanced solid tumor such as melanoma, head and neck, liver or kidney cancer.

The CDR3 DNA is TGTGCCAGCAGTGAAAGAGGGGGGCGCGCTGAAGCTTTCTTT. Its protein is CASSERGGRAEAFF. The chain carries TRBV2 and TRBJ1-1; D is perhaps TRBD1 (6 bases). CDR1 and CDR2 (germline): SNHLY, FYNNEI. V was shortened by 2 bases and J by 6 bases, with 13 bases between the two germline ends. This CDR3 has 14 amino acids.

The chain couples TRBV19 to TRBJ2-7, with 12 bases matching TRBD2. Germline CDR1 is LNHDA and CDR2 is SQIVND (reference sequence). This CDR3 comprises 16 residues. Trimming took 6 bases from V and 0 from J; bases not matched to a gene: 6. The CDR3 is CASSRTSGTLSYEQYF. The CDR3 region has the DNA TGTGCCAGTAGCCGGACTAGCGGGACCCTCTCCTACGAGCAGTACTTC.

This chain links TRBV11-2 with TRBJ2-5, with 8 bases aligning to TRBD2. Germline V gives CDR1 SGHAT, CDR2 FQNNGV. The ends lost 1 base at V and 2 bases at J; junction bases unmatched: 6. The CDR3 is made up of 16 amino acids. The CDR3 is CASSLVSGGGQETQYF. CDR3 nucleotides: TGTGCCAGCAGCTTAGTCTCGGGCGGGGGGCAAGAGACCCAGTACTTC.

This sequence joins TRBV20-1 and TRBJ1-1; D is uncertain. The ends were cut back, 6 bases at V and 6 bases at J, with 8 bases in the middle. The CDR3 is 10 amino acids. From germline, CDR1 is DFQATT and CDR2 SNEGSKA (reference sequence). CDR3 nucleotides: TGCAGTGCCAGCATGGCTGAAGCTTTCTTT. It yields the protein CSASMAEAFF.

The chain links TRBV27 to TRBJ2-7; D is undetermined. In germline, CDR1 is MNHEY, CDR2 SMNVEV (reference sequence). Trimming shortened V by 6 bases and J by 2 bases, and 17 bases separated the two germline ends. This CDR3 region has 15 residues. The CDR3 protein is CASRSLSQHTYEQYF. Here the CDR3 DNA reads TGTGCCAGCAGGAGTTTGAGCCAGCACACCTACGAGCAGTACTTC.

This chain connects TRBV5-1 to TRBJ2-1; D unclear. The CDR3 covers 14 residues. The V end was cut by 0 bases, the J end by 8 bases, with 12 bases between. Germline lookup yields CDR1 SGHRS and CDR2 YFSETQ. The DNA for the CDR3 is TGCGCCAGCAGCTTGGATCTAGTTAGGGATGAGCAGTTCTTC. Protein sequence: CASSLDLVRDEQFF.

The V call is TRBV9, the J call TRBJ2-3; weak D call: TRBD1 (5 bases). The CDR3 consists of 15 residues. Germline CDR1 reads SGDLS; CDR2 reads YYNGEE. V was trimmed by 3 bases and J by 6 bases, leaving 17 bases between them. CDR3 sequence reads: CASSGSTDPRDTQYF. Here the CDR3 DNA reads TGTGCCAGCAGCGGATCGACAGACCCTCGGGATACGCAGTATTTT.

This clone was seen once. This chain connects TRBV15 to TRBJ2-3, with 8 nucleotides matching TRBD2. With V trimmed by 5 bases and J by 3 bases, 4 bases remained unmatched. The CDR3 is made up of 14 amino acids. The germline CDR1 and CDR2 sequences are LNHNV and YYDKDF (reference sequence). Here the CDR3 reads CATSRGGPTDTQYF. The CDR3, as DNA: TGTGCCACCAGCCGGGGGGGGCCAACAGATACGCAGTATTTT.

The chain links TRBV27 to TRBJ2-7, with 13 positions matching TRBD2. This CDR3 contains 14 residues. Unmatched junction bases numbered 2, after V lost 3 bases and J lost 6 bases. Germline lookup yields CDR1 MNHEY and CDR2 SMNVEV (reference sequence). The CDR3 is CASSFRLAGGEQYF. DNA of the CDR3: TGTGCCAGCAGTTTTAGACTAGCGGGGGGCGAGCAGTACTTC.

The rearrangement joins TRBV5-1 to TRBJ2-5; TRBD1 matches 10 bases. The CDR3 spans 14 residues. The germline V gene encodes CDR1 SGHRS and CDR2 YFSETQ. Trimming cost V 4 bases and J 6 bases; bases outside gene matches: 6. The CDR3 protein is CASSPGQGIKTQYF. In DNA form, the CDR3 reads TGCGCCAGCAGCCCGGGACAGGGGATAAAGACCCAGTACTTC. Variable domain in full (rest from reference TRBV5-1 and TRBJ2-5): KAGVTQTPRYLIKTRGQQVTLSCSPISGHRSVSWYQQTPGQGLQFLFEYFSETQRNKGNFPGRFSGRQFSNSRSEMNVSTLELGDSALYLCASSPGQGIKTQYFGPGTRLLVL.

The rearrangement joins TRBV7-8 to TRBJ1-3; D ambiguous. Germline CDR1 and CDR2: SGHVS and FQNEAQ. V was shortened by 5 bases and J by 0 bases, with 8 bases between the two germline ends. The CDR3 is made up of 14 amino acids. The CDR3 is CASSVTDSGNTIYF. CDR3 nucleotides: TGTGCCAGCAGCGTAACAGACTCTGGAAACACCATATATTTT.

The J gene is TRBJ1-1, the V gene TRBV11-2; D is unclear. This CDR3 is 15 amino acids long. CDR1 is SGHAT, CDR2 FQNNGV, per germline. Trimming left V 5 bases short and J 1 base short, with 14 bases between. For the CDR3, the DNA is TGTGCCAGCAGCCGCCGGTCGGCCACGAACACTGAAGCTTTCTTT. It specifies CASSRRSATNTEAFF.

This clone was observed once. This chain links TRBV6-5 with TRBJ1-2; D is ambiguous. V lost 10 bases to trimming and J lost 6 bases, with 12 bases between them. CDR3 length: 11 residues. Germline values: CDR1 MNHEY, CDR2 SVGAGI. The CDR3 nucleotides are TGTGCCACGCAAACAGATCATGGCTACACCTTC. This codes for CATQTDHGYTF.

The chain carries TRBV28 and TRBJ2-5; 10 bases are shared with TRBD2. The V gene end was trimmed by 7 bases and the J gene end by 5 bases; junction bases not matched to a gene: 13. There are 16 residues in the CDR3. Per the germline V gene, CDR1 is MDHEN and CDR2 is SYDVKM. The CDR3 spells CASTVGKRGGRETQYF. CDR3 sequence (DNA): TGTGCCAGCACTGTTGGGAAGCGGGGGGGCCGGGAGACCCAGTACTTC.

The chain uses TRBV20-1 and TRBJ1-2; D is uncertain. Per the germline V gene, CDR1 is DFQATT and CDR2 is SNEGSKA (reference sequence). CDR3 length: 10 amino acids. Trimming took off 5 bases at V and 4 bases at J, with 5 bases between the two ends. The CDR3 protein is CSADSYGYTF. CDR3 DNA: TGCAGTGCTGATAGCTATGGCTACACCTTC.

The chain's CDR3 is CAISESKLTAANTEAFF. CDR3 nucleotide sequence: TGTGCCATCAGTGAGTCGAAGTTGACAGCGGCAAACACTGAAGCTTTCTTT. The genes are TRBV10-3 and TRBJ1-1, with D perhaps matching TRBD1 (5 bases). V was trimmed by 0 bases and J by 2 bases, leaving 16 bases between them. CDR1 and CDR2 from the germline V gene are ENHRY and SYGVKD. The CDR3 covers 17 residues.